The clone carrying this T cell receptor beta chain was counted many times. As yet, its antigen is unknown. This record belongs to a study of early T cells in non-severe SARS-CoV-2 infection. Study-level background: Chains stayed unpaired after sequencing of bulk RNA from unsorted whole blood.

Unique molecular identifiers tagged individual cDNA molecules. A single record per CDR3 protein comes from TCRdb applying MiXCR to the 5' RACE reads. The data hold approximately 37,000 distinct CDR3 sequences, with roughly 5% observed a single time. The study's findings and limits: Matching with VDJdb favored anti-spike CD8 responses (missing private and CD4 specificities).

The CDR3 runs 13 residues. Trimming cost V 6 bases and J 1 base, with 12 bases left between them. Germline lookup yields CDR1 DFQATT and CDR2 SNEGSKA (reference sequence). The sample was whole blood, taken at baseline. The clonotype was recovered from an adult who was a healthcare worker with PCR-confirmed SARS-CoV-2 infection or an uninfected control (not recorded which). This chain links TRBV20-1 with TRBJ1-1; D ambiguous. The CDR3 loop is CSAPLSANTEAFF. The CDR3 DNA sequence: TGCAGTGCCCCACTTTCAGCGAACACTGAAGCTTTCTTT.